The entry below describes one TCR beta chain. The sample originates from a study of identical twins. One entry per CDR3 protein results from TCRdb running MiXCR on the 5' RACE reads. The sample gives under 1 million distinct CDR3 sequences, roughly an eighth of which show up once; under 2% is in the top ten. With no exceptions, donors were healthy Caucasians. This sample also belongs to another study, concerning yellow fever vaccine responses in identical twins.

This TCR derives from a woman in her late teens or twenties in good health. The sample was PBMCs.

The CDR3 bases are TGCAGTGCCGCCTTCTCTTCCCCCGCTAGCGGAAGCACAGATACGCAGTATTTT. Translation gives CSAAFSSPASGSTDTQYF. The rearrangement uses TRBV20-1 and TRBJ2-3; 7 bases are a match to TRBD2. The ends lost 6 bases at V and 0 bases at J; junction bases unmatched: 18. Germline V CDR1 and CDR2: DFQATT, SNEGSKA (reference sequence). The CDR3 has 18 amino acids.